This TCR beta chain was recovered during a study of blood T cell repertoires in COVID-19. Study background: Nucleic acid was either cDNA or gDNA, and it came from T cells, B-cell-depleted T cells, or PBMCs.

This table comes from immunoSEQ multiplex PCR, and its TCRdb copy is limited to in-frame clones, with some not included. Here the sample spans 110,000 to 150,000 clones, 85% to 90% being singletons. Germline loops: CDR1 MNHEY, CDR2 SMNVEV (reference sequence). The ends were cut back, 11 bases at V and 8 bases at J, with 14 bases in the middle. CDR3 length: 11 amino acids. The receptor was derived from a man aged 60-69 years with active or convalescent COVID-19. The genes are TRBV27 and TRBJ2-3; tentatively, D is TRBD1 (5 bases). Sequences were obtained from peripheral blood. In DNA, the CDR3 is TGTGCCGCAGCCGTCCAGGGTACGCAGTATTTT. This gives the protein CAAAVQGTQYF.